This paragraph covers one T cell receptor (beta chain) sequence. Amplification used 60 Vbeta primers and 13 Jbeta primers. Clones were read by immunoSEQ multiplex PCR, and TCRdb kept only the in-frame ones, dropping some. There are roughly 200,000 clones in the sample; around 80% occur only once, and 1.7% lies in the top ten. Per the germline V gene, CDR1 is MNHEY and CDR2 is SMNVEV (reference sequence). V dropped 8 bases and J dropped 3; count of bases not matched to a gene: 6. The length of the CDR3 is 13 residues. This specimen comes from a study of cytomegalovirus exposure and HLA in healthy donors.

Sample: PBMCs. This chain joins TRBV27 and TRBJ1-2, with 7 bases aligning to TRBD1. The origin of this receptor is a woman between 18 and 29 years old in good health and CMV-seronegative. CDR3 protein: CASGGQSHYGYTF. CDR3 nucleotide sequence: TGTGCCAGCGGGGGACAGAGCCACTATGGCTACACCTTC.